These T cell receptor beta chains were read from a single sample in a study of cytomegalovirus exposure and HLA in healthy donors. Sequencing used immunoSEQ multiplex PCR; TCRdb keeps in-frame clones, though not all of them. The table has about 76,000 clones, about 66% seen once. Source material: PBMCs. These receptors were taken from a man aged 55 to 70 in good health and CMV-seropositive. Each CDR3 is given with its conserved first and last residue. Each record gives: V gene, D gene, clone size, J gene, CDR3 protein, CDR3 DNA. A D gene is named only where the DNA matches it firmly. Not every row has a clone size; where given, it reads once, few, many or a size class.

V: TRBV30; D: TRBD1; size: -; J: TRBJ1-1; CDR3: CASDRETEAFF; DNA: TGTGCCTCGGACAGGGAGACTGAAGCTTTCTTT
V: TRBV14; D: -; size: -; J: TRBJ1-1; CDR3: CASSPPFTGDAFF; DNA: TGTGCCAGCAGCCCCCCCTTTACAGGCGACGCTTTCTTT
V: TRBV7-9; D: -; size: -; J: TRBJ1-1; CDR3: CSSSDRGLEAFF; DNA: TGTTCCAGCAGCGACCGGGGGTTAGAAGCTTTCTTT
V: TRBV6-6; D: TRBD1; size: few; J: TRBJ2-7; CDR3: CASSWGTGSYEQYF; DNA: TGTGCCAGCAGTTGGGGGACAGGGAGCTACGAGCAGTACTTC
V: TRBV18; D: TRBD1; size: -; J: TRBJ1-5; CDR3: CASSPRTGEDQPQHF; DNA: TGTGCCAGCTCACCGCGGACAGGGGAGGACCAGCCCCAGCATTTT
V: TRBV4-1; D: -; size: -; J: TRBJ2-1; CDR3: CASSQVWQGGDNEQFF; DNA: TGCGCCAGCAGCCAAGTTTGGCAGGGCGGGGACAATGAGCAGTTCTTC
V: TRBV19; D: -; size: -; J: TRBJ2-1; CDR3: CASSIGGNEQFF; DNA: TGTGCCAGTAGTATAGGAGGAAATGAGCAGTTCTTC
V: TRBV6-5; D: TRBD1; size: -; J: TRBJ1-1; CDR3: CASSYSAGGHTEAFF; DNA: TGTGCCAGCAGTTACTCGGCAGGGGGGCACACTGAAGCTTTCTTT
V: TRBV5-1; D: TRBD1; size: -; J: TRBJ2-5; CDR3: CASSGGTGKETQYF; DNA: TGCGCCAGCAGCGGAGGGACAGGGAAAGAGACCCAGTACTTC
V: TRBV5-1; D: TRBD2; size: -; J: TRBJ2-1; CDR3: CASSLAFGGGISYEQFF; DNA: TGCGCCAGCAGCTTGGCCTTTGGGGGAGGGATTTCTTATGAGCAGTTCTTC
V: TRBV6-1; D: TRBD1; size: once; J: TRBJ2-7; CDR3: CASSEPGTGGREQYF; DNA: TGTGCCAGCAGTGAACCCGGGACAGGGGGACGGGAGCAGTACTTC
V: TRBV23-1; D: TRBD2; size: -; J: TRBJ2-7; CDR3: CASSQSGGEREQYF; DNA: TGCGCCAGCAGTCAATCCGGGGGGGAACGCGAGCAGTACTTC
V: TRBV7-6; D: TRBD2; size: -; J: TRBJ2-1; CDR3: CASSPVTSGGDNEQFF; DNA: TGTGCCAGCAGCCCCGTGACTAGCGGGGGAGACAATGAGCAGTTCTTC
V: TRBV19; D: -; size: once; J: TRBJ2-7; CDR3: CASSMAGLRRGEQYF; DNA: TGTGCCAGTAGTATGGCCGGACTACGAAGGGGCGAGCAGTACTTC
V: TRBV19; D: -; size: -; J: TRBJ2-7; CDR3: CASSISRQDLFYEQYF; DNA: TGTGCCAGTAGTATTTCCCGACAGGACCTTTTCTACGAGCAGTACTTC
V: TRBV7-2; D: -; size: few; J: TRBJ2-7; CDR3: CASSLNPTDLPYEQYF; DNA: TGTGCCAGCAGCTTAAACCCGACAGACCTCCCCTACGAGCAGTACTTC
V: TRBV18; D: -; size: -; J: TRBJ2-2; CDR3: CASSARLANTGELFF; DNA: TGTGCCAGCTCAGCGAGACTGGCGAACACCGGGGAGCTGTTTTTT
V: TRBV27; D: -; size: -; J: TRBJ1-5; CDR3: CASSPDRSNQPQHF; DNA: TGTGCCAGCAGTCCCGACAGGAGCAATCAGCCCCAGCATTTT
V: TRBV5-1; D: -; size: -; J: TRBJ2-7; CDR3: CASSLVGGGADEQYF; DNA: TGCGCCAGCAGCTTGGTCGGAGGGGGCGCGGACGAGCAGTACTTC
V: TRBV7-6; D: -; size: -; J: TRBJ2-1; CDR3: CASSLWGSDGYNEQFF; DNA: TGTGCCAGCAGCTTATGGGGCTCGGACGGCTACAATGAGCAGTTCTTC
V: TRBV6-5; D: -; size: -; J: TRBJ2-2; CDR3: CASSQPRMLTGELFF; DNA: TGTGCCAGCAGTCAACCCAGAATGCTCACCGGGGAGCTGTTTTTT
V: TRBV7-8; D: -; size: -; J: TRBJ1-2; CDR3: CASSPGWEIVSLNYGYTF; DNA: TGTGCCAGCAGCCCCGGGTGGGAGATCGTCTCCCTTAACTATGGCTACACCTTC
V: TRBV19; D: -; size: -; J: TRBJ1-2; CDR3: CASSATGFGYSGYTF; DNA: TGTGCCAGTAGCGCAACAGGGTTTGGATACTCTGGCTACACCTTC
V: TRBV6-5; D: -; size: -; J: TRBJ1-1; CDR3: CASSPRQGNTEAFF; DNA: TGTGCCAGCAGCCCCCGGCAGGGCAACACTGAAGCTTTCTTT
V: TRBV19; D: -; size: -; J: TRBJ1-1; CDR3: CASSSQGSEAFF; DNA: TGTGCCAGTAGTTCCCAGGGGTCTGAAGCTTTCTTT
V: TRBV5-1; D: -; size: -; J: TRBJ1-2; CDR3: CASSLGRISLDGYTF; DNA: TGCGCCAGCAGCTTGGGCCGCATTTCCTTAGATGGCTACACCTTC
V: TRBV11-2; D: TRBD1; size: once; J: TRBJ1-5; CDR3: CASSWTGEEQPQHF; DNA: TGTGCCAGCAGCTGGACAGGGGAGGAACAGCCCCAGCATTTT
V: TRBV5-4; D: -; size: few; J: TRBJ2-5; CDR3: CASSLGSGGETQYF; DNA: TGTGCCAGCAGCTTGGGGTCAGGGGGGGAGACCCAGTACTTC
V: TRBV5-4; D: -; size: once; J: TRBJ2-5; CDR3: CASSLVGGDETQYF; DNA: TGTGCCAGCAGCTTGGTAGGGGGTGATGAGACCCAGTACTTC
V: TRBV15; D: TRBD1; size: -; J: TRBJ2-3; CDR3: CATEAGGGTDTQYF; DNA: TGTGCCACCGAGGCAGGGGGTGGCACAGATACGCAGTATTTT
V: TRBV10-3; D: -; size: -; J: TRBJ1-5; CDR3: CAISEGGGGDQPQHF; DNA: TGTGCCATCAGTGAGGGGGGAGGTGGAGATCAGCCCCAGCATTTT
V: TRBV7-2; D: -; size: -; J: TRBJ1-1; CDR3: CASSLQANTEAFF; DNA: TGTGCCAGCAGCTTACAAGCAAACACTGAAGCTTTCTTT
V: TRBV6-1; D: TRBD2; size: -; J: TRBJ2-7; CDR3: CASSESSGSWYEQYF; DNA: TGTGCCAGCAGTGAATCTAGCGGGAGTTGGTACGAGCAGTACTTC
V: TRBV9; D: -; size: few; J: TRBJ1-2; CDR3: CASSVPGTSAGGYTF; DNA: TGTGCCAGCAGCGTACCGGGAACTTCGGCGGGCGGCTACACCTTC
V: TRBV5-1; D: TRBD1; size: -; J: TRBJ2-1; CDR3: CASSHQGASYNEQFF; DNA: TGCGCCAGCAGCCATCAGGGGGCGTCATACAATGAGCAGTTCTTC
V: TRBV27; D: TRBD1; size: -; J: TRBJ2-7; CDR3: CASSVPGQGYEQYF; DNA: TGTGCCAGCAGTGTCCCGGGACAGGGCTACGAGCAGTACTTC
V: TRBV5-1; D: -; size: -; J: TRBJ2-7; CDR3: CASSPLGGSSEQYF; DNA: TGCGCCAGCAGCCCCCTGGGGGGTTCGTCTGAGCAGTACTTC
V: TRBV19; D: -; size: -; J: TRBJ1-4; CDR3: CASSIAMANRGF; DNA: TGTGCCAGTAGTATAGCGATGGCGAATCGGGGGTTT
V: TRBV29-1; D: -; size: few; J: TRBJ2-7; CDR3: CSVISPSSYEQYF; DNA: TGCAGCGTTATTTCCCCCAGCTCCTACGAGCAGTACTTC
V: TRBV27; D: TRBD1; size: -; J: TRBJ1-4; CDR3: CASSPWGTGAEKLFF; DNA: TGTGCCAGCAGCCCTTGGGGGACAGGTGCTGAAAAACTGTTTTTT
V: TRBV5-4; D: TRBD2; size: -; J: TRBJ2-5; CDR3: CASSALAGEETQYF; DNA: TGTGCCAGCAGCGCACTAGCGGGGGAAGAGACCCAGTACTTC
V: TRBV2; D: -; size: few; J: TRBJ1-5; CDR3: CASSDTQGNQPQHF; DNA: TGTGCCAGCAGTGACACCCAGGGGAATCAGCCCCAGCATTTT